The 21 T cell receptor beta chains listed next were all sequenced from one sample in a study of blood T cell repertoires in COVID-19. Sequencing was performed with immunoSEQ multiplex PCR; in TCRdb, only in-frame clones are kept and a portion is missing. The sample carries roughly 150,000 clones, around nine tenths recorded once. Material: peripheral blood. The source is a human donor in a cohort sampled during active COVID-19.

The genes are TRBV6-5 and TRBJ2-7; TRBD2 is a possible D gene (6 bases). CDR3 length: 16 residues. V gave up 1 base and J gave up 7 bases, with 20 bases separating them. Germline V lookup: CDR1 MNHEY, CDR2 SVGAGI. As DNA, the CDR3 is TGTGCCAGCAGTTACTTCGCACCTCAAGACGGGGGAGAGCAGTACTTC. This sequence encodes CASSYFAPQDGGEQYF.

J is TRBJ2-7 and V is TRBV6-5; TRBD2 might be the D (7 bases). The CDR3 is 15 amino acids. Trimming shortened V by 8 bases and J by 4 bases, and 21 bases separated the two germline ends. Germline V gene data show CDR1 as MNHEY and CDR2 as SVGAGI. The CDR3 bases are TGTGCCAGCCTTAAGGGGGAGGGCTTATCTTACGAGCAGTACTTC. It encodes CASLKGEGLSYEQYF.

The chain uses TRBV5-1 and TRBJ2-7; 13 nucleotides align to TRBD2. Germline CDR1 reads SGHRS; CDR2 reads YFSETQ. V was clipped by 4 bases and J by 5 bases; unmatched bases: 6. This CDR3 region has 15 residues. CDR3 loop: CASSPGTSGKHEQYF. CDR3 nucleotides: TGCGCCAGCAGCCCTGGGACTAGCGGGAAGCACGAGCAGTACTTC.

The chain carries TRBV16 and TRBJ2-2; 10 bases align to TRBD2. CDR1 and CDR2 from the germline V gene are KGHSY and FQNENV. The CDR3 consists of 16 residues. The V gene end was trimmed by 4 bases and the J gene end by 5 bases; junction bases not matched to a gene: 7. As DNA, the CDR3 is TGTGCCAGCAGCCTGGCTAGCGGGAGTACTACCGGGGAGCTGTTTTTT. It yields the protein CASSLASGSTTGELFF. Full variable domain (missing parts from reference TRBV16 and TRBJ2-2): GEEVAQTPKHLVRGEGQKAKLYCAPIKGHSYVFWYQQVLKNEFKFLISFQNENVFDETGMPKERFSAKCLPNSPCSLEIQATKLEDSAVYFCASSLASGSTTGELFFGEGSRLTVL.

This clone was picked up one time. The chain uses TRBV14 and TRBJ2-7; D ambiguous. From germline, CDR1 is SGHDN and CDR2 FVKESK. The CDR3 has 12 residues. Trimming took 4 bases from V and 4 from J, leaving 8 bases between them. The CDR3 bases are TGTGCCAGCAGCCCTGGGCTTTACGAGCAGTACTTC. Translated: CASSPGLYEQYF.

V and J are TRBV7-3 and TRBJ2-1, with a weak D call TRBD1 (6 bases). This CDR3 comprises 15 residues. Germline V gene data show CDR1 as SGHTA and CDR2 as FQGTGA. Trimming stripped 5 bases from V and 1 base from J, with 12 bases between. The CDR3 is CASSLYRDSYNEQFF. For the CDR3, the DNA is TGTGCCAGCAGCCTTTACAGGGATTCCTACAATGAGCAGTTCTTC.

V gene TRBV27 combines with J gene TRBJ2-7; 9 positions match TRBD1. The CDR3 extends over 14 amino acids. With 6 bases clipped from V and 3 bases from J, the junction kept 6 bases outside the gene matches. Germline CDR1 and CDR2: MNHEY and SMNVEV (reference sequence). DNA of the CDR3: TGTGCCAGCAGGGGAACAGGGGGCGACTACGAGCAGTACTTC. Translation: CASRGTGGDYEQYF.

This chain links TRBV7-3 with TRBJ2-5; 7 bases map to TRBD2. Trimming at V came to 1 base and at J to 5 bases, leaving 4 bases not matched to a gene. This CDR3 is 14 amino acids long. CDR1 and CDR2 from the germline V gene are SGHTA and FQGTGA. In DNA form, the CDR3 reads TGTGCCAGCAGCTTAAATCCGGGGGGTGAGACCCAGTACTTC. Its translation: CASSLNPGGETQYF.

The chain carries TRBV28 and TRBJ2-1; D is uncertain. The CDR3 is made up of 12 amino acids. V gave up 6 bases and J gave up 4 bases, with 7 bases separating them. Germline V gene data show CDR1 as MDHEN and CDR2 as SYDVKM. CDR3 residues: CASRSSYNEQFF. The DNA for the CDR3 is TGTGCCAGCAGATCCTCTTACAATGAGCAGTTCTTC.

The V and J genes are TRBV5-1 and TRBJ2-5, with a tentative D call TRBD2 (5 bases). The CDR3 length is 14 residues. V was trimmed by 2 bases and J by 4 bases, leaving 12 bases between them. Per germline, CDR1 SGHRS and CDR2 YFSETQ. CDR3 residues: CASSFRGWAETQYF. The CDR3 DNA sequence: TGCGCCAGCAGCTTCAGAGGGTGGGCAGAGACCCAGTACTTC.

This sequence joins TRBV6-2 or TRBV6-3 and TRBJ2-7; 15 bases agree with TRBD2. The CDR3 sequence is 18 residues long. V dropped 6 bases and J dropped 2; count of bases not matched to a gene: 11. The V gene's germline CDR1 is MNHEY and CDR2 SVGEGT. The CDR3 coding sequence is TGTGCCAGCAGCCCCGGACTAGCGGGGGGGCAATTCGCCTACGAGCAGTACTTC. The encoded protein is CASSPGLAGGQFAYEQYF.

The rearrangement uses TRBV28 and TRBJ2-5, with 8 positions matching TRBD2. Germline V gives CDR1 MDHEN, CDR2 SYDVKM. V shed 8 bases and J 3 bases; nucleotides not matched to a gene: 2. This CDR3 comprises 12 residues. This chain's CDR3 is CASGGGKETQYF. In DNA form, the CDR3 reads TGTGCCAGCGGCGGGGGGAAAGAGACCCAGTACTTC.

The J gene is TRBJ2-5, the V gene TRBV19; 7 nucleotides agree with TRBD2. The CDR3 totals 14 residues. The germline gives CDR1 LNHDA, CDR2 SQIVND (reference sequence). Losses at the gene ends were 4 bases for V and 0 bases for J; bases not matched to a gene: 2. The CDR3 nucleotides are TGTGCCAGTAGTACGGGGAGGGACCAAGAGACCCAGTACTTC. This codes for CASSTGRDQETQYF. The variable domain in full, with the rest retrieved from reference TRBV19 and TRBJ2-5, is DGGITQSPKYLFRKEGQNVTLSCEQNLNHDAMYWYRQDPGQGLRLIYYSQIVNDFQKGDIAEGYSVSREKKESFPLTVTSAQKNPTAFYLCASSTGRDQETQYFGPGTRLLVL.

This clone showed up just once. The chain employs TRBV6-5 and TRBJ1-1, with D unclear. In germline, CDR1 is MNHEY, CDR2 SVGAGI. CDR3 length equals 13 residues. Trimming removed 8 bases at V and 1 base at J, with 11 bases between. CDR3 coding DNA: TGTGCCAGCTGGAGGACGCCGAACACTGAAGCTTTCTTT. Its translation is CASWRTPNTEAFF.

The chain uses TRBV6-4 and TRBJ2-7; TRBD1 aligns across 9 bases. There are 17 residues in the CDR3. The V and J ends lost 6 bases and 0 bases, in that order; junction bases with no gene match: 12. Looked up from germline, CDR1 is MRHNA and CDR2 is SNTAGT. The CDR3 region is CASRDEYRDRASYEQYF. CDR3 nucleotide sequence: TGTGCCAGCAGGGACGAATACCGGGACAGGGCCTCCTACGAGCAGTACTTC.

The chain is built from TRBV5-1 and TRBJ2-7; D remains unclear. The CDR3 consists of 15 residues. Germline CDR1 SGHRS, CDR2 YFSETQ. The V end was cut by 1 base, the J end by 3 bases, with 14 bases between. The CDR3 loop is CASSLKGGVSYEQYF. Here the CDR3 DNA reads TGCGCCAGCAGCTTGAAAGGTGGAGTTAGCTACGAGCAGTACTTC.

The chain has TRBV15 and TRBJ1-4; D is uncertain. The ends were cut back, 0 bases at V and 2 bases at J, with 10 bases in the middle. Germline V gene lookup returns CDR1 LNHNV and CDR2 YYDKDF (reference sequence). This CDR3 is built from 16 residues. The CDR3 region has the DNA TGTGCCACCAGCAGAGATTCGGGAGAGACTAATGAAAAACTGTTTTTT. This translates into CATSRDSGETNEKLFF.

The CDR3 DNA follows: TGTGCCAGCAGCCCCGGTGGAGCTGAACAAGAGACCCAGTACTTC. Translated: CASSPGGAEQETQYF. This chain uses TRBV11-2 with TRBJ2-5; D gene ambiguous. V gave up 5 bases and J gave up 2 bases, with 15 bases separating them. Germline V lookup: CDR1 SGHAT, CDR2 FQNNGV. The CDR3 sequence is 15 residues long.

Of note for this clone: At one end, the junction sequence differs from germline, possibly due to a read error. This chain uses TRBV4-2 with TRBJ1-1; 10 bases agree with TRBD1. This CDR3 is 15 amino acids long. Germline CDR1 LGHNA, CDR2 YNFKEQ. The DNA of the CDR3 is TGTGCCAGCCGCCAGTGGGACAGGGGGAACACTGAAGCTTTCTTT. The encoded protein is CASRQWDRGNTEAFF.

J is TRBJ2-3 and V is TRBV7-3; D perhaps matches TRBD1 (5 bases). The CDR3 has 13 amino acids. Trimming pared 5 bases from V and 5 bases from J, leaving 11 bases between. The germline V gene encodes CDR1 SGHTA and CDR2 FQGTGA. The CDR3 is CASSLRRGDTQYF. Written as DNA, the CDR3 is TGTGCCAGCAGCCTTAGAAGGGGAGATACGCAGTATTTT.

This sequence joins TRBV5-1 and TRBJ2-1, with 9 bases matching TRBD1. Germline CDR1 is SGHRS and CDR2 is YFSETQ. Trimming removed 3 bases from V and 5 bases from J; junction bases left unmatched: 6. The CDR3 runs 15 residues. DNA for the CDR3: TGCGCCAGCAGCTCCGGGACAGGGAAAAACAATGAGCAGTTCTTC. Amino acids: CASSSGTGKNNEQFF. Full variable domain (remainder filled in from reference TRBV5-1 and TRBJ2-1): KAGVTQTPRYLIKTRGQQVTLSCSPISGHRSVSWYQQTPGQGLQFLFEYFSETQRNKGNFPGRFSGRQFSNSRSEMNVSTLELGDSALYLCASSSGTGKNNEQFFGPGTRLTVL.